One sample yielded the 6 T cell receptor beta chains listed below, sequenced in a study of cytomegalovirus exposure and HLA in healthy donors. The table came from immunoSEQ multiplex PCR; TCRdb's copy has only in-frame clones and leaves some out. The sample records some 170,000 clones, roughly 80% being singletons. Sequencing input: PBMCs. The source of these receptors is a young man in good health and CMV-seropositive.

The rearrangement links TRBV19 to TRBJ1-1; 9 bases are shared with TRBD1. With 5 bases clipped from V and 6 bases from J, the junction kept 10 bases outside the gene matches. Germline V lookup: CDR1 LNHDA, CDR2 SQIVND (reference sequence). CDR3 length equals 15 residues. CDR3 residues: CASSLITGGASEAFF. CDR3 DNA: TGTGCCAGTAGTCTCATCACAGGGGGCGCTTCTGAAGCTTTCTTT.

The genes are TRBV5-8 and TRBJ2-7, with TRBD1 identical over 8 bases. Germline V gene sequence: CDR1 SGHTS, CDR2 YDEGEE. This CDR3 region has 15 residues. Unmatched junction bases numbered 9, after V lost 5 bases and J lost 2 bases. The CDR3: CASSTGTGRAYEQYF. DNA for the CDR3: TGTGCCAGCAGTACAGGGACAGGTCGGGCCTACGAGCAGTACTTC.

V gene TRBV6-5 combines with J gene TRBJ1-1; 7 nucleotides match TRBD1. The V gene's germline CDR1 is MNHEY and CDR2 SVGAGI. J was trimmed by 0 bases and V by 6 bases; bases with no gene match: 4. The CDR3 spans 14 residues. In DNA, the CDR3 is TGTGCCAGCAGACAGGGGATTATGAACACTGAAGCTTTCTTT. Protein sequence: CASRQGIMNTEAFF.

The chain links TRBV5-1 to TRBJ1-1; D uncertain. The CDR3 covers 16 residues. Germline V gene sequence: CDR1 SGHRS, CDR2 YFSETQ. The V end lost 4 bases, the J end lost 3 bases, and 19 bases lay between the germline ends. The CDR3 sequence is CASSLGNAGADTEAFF. The CDR3, as DNA: TGCGCCAGCAGCCTGGGGAATGCGGGAGCGGACACTGAAGCTTTCTTT.

The CDR3 region has the DNA TGCAGCGTTAGGACAGGGAACACTGAAGCTTTCTTT. This encodes CSVRTGNTEAFF. This chain links TRBV29-1 with TRBJ1-1, with 7 bases that match TRBD1. Germline V gene data show CDR1 as SQVTM and CDR2 as ANQGSEA. Unmatched junction bases numbered 1, after V lost 5 bases and J lost 1 base. The CDR3 is 12 residues long.

The rearrangement uses TRBV4-1 and TRBJ2-7; possibly TRBD1 for D (6 bases). Germline lookup yields CDR1 MGHRA and CDR2 YSYEKL. Trimming pared 3 bases from V and 1 base from J, leaving 16 bases between. CDR3 length: 16 amino acids. CDR3 nucleotide sequence: TGCGCCAGCAGCCACCCCCCCGGGACATCGTCCTACGAGCAGTACTTC. Amino acid sequence: CASSHPPGTSSYEQYF.